This passage covers 3 T cell receptor beta chains from one sample sequenced in a study of CD8 T cells in ankylosing spondylitis (dated by TCRdb to the late 2010s). Library preparation was by 5' RACE. For sequencing, an Illumina HiSeq 2500 was employed. The raw public data were reprocessed by TCRdb itself: fastp quality trimming at Q25, MiXCR clonotype calling, in-frame beta chains only. Rows with one shared CDR3 protein collapse into an entry with the most common genes and DNA. The sample table lists about 130,000 distinct CDR3 sequences, around 9.3% of them with a count of one. The top ten constitute approximately 3.6% of the sample. Sample: blood, either unsorted or a sorted T cell fraction (not recorded which). The source is a male donor with ankylosing spondylitis or in good health (not recorded which).

The rearrangement uses TRBV27 and TRBJ2-7, with 7 bases fitting TRBD2. The CDR3 sequence is 16 residues long. The junction had 8 bases not matched to a gene; V was cut back by 3 bases and J by 0 bases. Germline V gives CDR1 MNHEY, CDR2 SMNVEV (reference sequence). The CDR3 region is CASSFRMASGSYEQYF. In nucleotides, the CDR3 is TGTGCCAGCAGTTTTCGTATGGCTAGCGGCTCCTACGAGCAGTACTTC.

This clonotype was seen ten or more times. This rearrangement joins TRBV29-1 to TRBJ2-7, with 9 bases fitting TRBD1. Germline CDR1 reads SQVTM; CDR2 reads ANQGSEA. The CDR3 consists of 12 residues. With V trimmed by 6 bases and J by 3 bases, 3 bases remained unmatched. The CDR3, as DNA: TGCAGCGTCGGGGACAGGGTCTACGAGCAGTACTTC. It codes for CSVGDRVYEQYF.

V usage is TRBV20-1 and J usage is TRBJ2-1, with a weak D call TRBD2 (6 bases). Germline CDR1 reads DFQATT; CDR2 reads SNEGSKA (reference sequence). CDR3 length: 18 residues. V lost 6 bases to trimming and J lost 0 bases, with 24 bases between them. For the CDR3, the DNA is TGCAGTGCCCCTGCTCCGGGACTTCCAACTAGCTCCTACAATGAGCAGTTCTTC. It translates to CSAPAPGLPTSSYNEQFF.